The sequence of this T cell receptor (beta chain) was determined in a study of CD8 T cells in ankylosing spondylitis. Study-wide points: Clones linked to the disease showed a CD8+ phenotype. They occurred at relatively low frequencies in peripheral blood. Certain motif variants had earlier been reported in reactive arthritis synovial fluid and blood. What appeared characteristic of ankylosing spondylitis blood was a TCR beta motif of 7 or 8 highly homologous variants. Disease-linked clones were reportedly significantly enriched in matched ankylosing spondylitis synovial fluid.

TCRdb re-called the 5' RACE reads through MiXCR, storing one row per CDR3 protein. The table lists more than 300,000 distinct CDR3 sequences, around a tenth of them singletons. This clonotype came up a few times. What it binds is unknown. V lost 6 bases, J lost 1 base, and 12 bases lay in between. Germline V lookup: CDR1 SGHAT, CDR2 FQNNGV. The CDR3 contains 14 residues. The sequence was collected from a female donor with ankylosing spondylitis or in good health (not recorded which). The material sequenced was blood, either unsorted or a sorted T cell fraction (not recorded which). V is TRBV11-2 and J is TRBJ1-1, with unresolved D. The CDR3 DNA follows: TGTGCCAGCAGGGCGACGGAGGGGAACACTGAAGCTTTCTTT. This sequence encodes CASRATEGNTEAFF.